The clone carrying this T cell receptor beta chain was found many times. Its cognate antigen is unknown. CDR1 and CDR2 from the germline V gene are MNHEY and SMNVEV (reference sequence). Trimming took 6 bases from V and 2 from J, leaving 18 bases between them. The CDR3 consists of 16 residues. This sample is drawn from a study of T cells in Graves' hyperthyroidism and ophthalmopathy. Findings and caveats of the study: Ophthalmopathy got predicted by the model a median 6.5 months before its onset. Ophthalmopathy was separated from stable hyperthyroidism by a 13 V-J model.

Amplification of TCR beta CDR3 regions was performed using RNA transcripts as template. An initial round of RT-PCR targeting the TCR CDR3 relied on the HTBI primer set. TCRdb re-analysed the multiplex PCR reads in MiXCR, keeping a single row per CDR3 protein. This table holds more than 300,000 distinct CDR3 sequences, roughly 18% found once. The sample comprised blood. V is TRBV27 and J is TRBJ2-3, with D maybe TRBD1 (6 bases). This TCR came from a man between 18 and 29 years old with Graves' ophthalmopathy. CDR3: CASSPGTGRFTDTQYF. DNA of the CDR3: TGTGCCAGCAGCCCTGGAACAGGGAGATTCACAGATACGCAGTATTTT.